This T cell receptor (beta chain) was profiled in a study of T-cell reconstitution after alpha-beta-depleted transplantation in children. Per germline, CDR1 DFQATT and CDR2 SNEGSKA (reference sequence). Trimming removed 2 bases from V and 6 bases from J; junction bases left unmatched: 14. The CDR3 extends over 18 amino acids. The TCRbeta library was prepared with unique molecular identifiers. Each CDR3 protein is one row after TCRdb ran MiXCR on the PCR reads. The repertoire consists of 190,000 or so distinct CDR3 sequences, with approximately 6.8% occurring once and the leading ten covering approximately 3%. This clonotype was observed at least ten times.

V and J are TRBV20-1 and TRBJ1-4; 11 nucleotides line up with TRBD1. The starting material was PBMCs from the stem cell graft donor, obtained from the stem cell graft. This TCR was sampled from a human donor who donated a stem cell graft to a child with Wiskott-Aldrich syndrome. CDR3 nucleotide sequence: TGCAGTGCTAGAAGTGCCCCGGGACAGGGGGTGTTGGATGAAAAACTGTTTTTT. Residues: CSARSAPGQGVLDEKLFF.